What follows are 15 T cell receptor beta chains derived from one specimen sequenced in a study of blood T cells in healthy people across ages (dated by TCRdb to 2015 to 2017). The library was generated by 5' RACE. For sequencing, an Illumina HiSeq 2500 was employed. A second PCR of roughly 6 to 11 cycles was run with a J-beta primer mix and a sample-barcoded 5' primer. The public reads were run again by TCRdb, first through fastp at Q25 and then through MiXCR, and only productive beta chains were kept. Records with the same CDR3 protein are collapsed into one entry carrying the most frequent genes and DNA. This sample holds approximately 400,000 distinct CDR3 sequences; approximately 52% were observed only once. The top ten clonotypes cover 50% to 65% of the sample. Sequenced input: blood. Receptors were obtained from a man between 60 and 75 years old in good health.

The chain's CDR3 is CASSPRLGGGDEQFF. CDR3 nucleotides: TGTGCCAGCAGCCCGCGACTAGGAGGGGGCGATGAGCAGTTCTTC. The V call is TRBV7-2, the J call TRBJ2-1, with a possible D match to TRBD1 (7 bases). Trimming took off 5 bases at V and 8 bases at J, with 19 bases between the two ends. The length of the CDR3 is 15 residues. Germline lookup yields CDR1 SGHTA and CDR2 FQGNSA.

The CDR3 DNA sequence: TGTGCCAGCAGCCAAGGAGGCCGGGGCTGGGATACGCAGTATTTT. It encodes CASSQGGRGWDTQYF. The rearrangement joins TRBV3-1 to TRBJ2-3; possibly TRBD1 or TRBD2 for D (5 bases each). Germline V lookup: CDR1 LGHDT, CDR2 YNNKEL (reference sequence). V lost 1 base, J lost 6 bases, and 14 bases lay in between. The CDR3 sequence is 15 residues long.

This chain links TRBV20-1 with TRBJ2-7, with a weak D call TRBD2 (6 bases). The CDR3 runs to 14 residues. The germline V gene encodes CDR1 DFQATT and CDR2 SNEGSKA (reference sequence). V was trimmed by 1 base and J by 0 bases, leaving 10 bases between them. Here the CDR3 reads CSARGPDYSYEQYF. The CDR3 DNA is TGCAGTGCTAGAGGTCCGGACTACTCCTACGAGCAGTACTTC.

This chain uses TRBV7-2 with TRBJ2-7; 10 bases line up with TRBD2. There are 15 residues in the CDR3. Germline lookup yields CDR1 SGHTA and CDR2 FQGNSA. With V trimmed by 4 bases and J by 7 bases, 10 bases remained unmatched. The CDR3 loop reads CASSSQRAGGREQYF. The CDR3 DNA follows: TGTGCCAGCAGCTCCCAGCGAGCGGGAGGGCGAGAGCAGTACTTC.

This clonotype turned up a few times. V and J are TRBV2 and TRBJ2-7, with 9 bases identical to TRBD1. V lost 1 base and J lost 8; bases outside the gene matches: 12. The length of the CDR3 is 16 residues. The germline gives CDR1 SNHLY, CDR2 FYNNEI. In DNA form, the CDR3 reads TGTGCCAGCAGTGAAGACAGGGGGCGAACCTCTACGAAGCAGTACTTC. Translation: CASSEDRGRTSTKQYF. The whole variable domain, filled in from reference TRBV2 and TRBJ2-7, reads EPEVTQTPSHQVTQMGQEVILRCVPISNHLYFYWYRQILGQKVEFLVSFYNNEISEKSEIFDDQFSVERPDGSNFTLKIRSTKLEDSAMYFCASSEDRGRTSTKQYFGPGTRLTVT.

V is TRBV10-3 and J is TRBJ1-1, with no clear D. Per germline, CDR1 ENHRY and CDR2 SYGVKD. V lost 6 bases and J lost 1, with 9 bases in between. The CDR3 sequence is 13 residues long. DNA of the CDR3: TGTGCCATCAGCCCGACCGCGAACACTGAAGCTTTCTTT. This sequence encodes CAISPTANTEAFF.

V usage is TRBV20-1 and J usage is TRBJ2-5, with TRBD2 identical over 9 bases. From germline, CDR1 is DFQATT and CDR2 SNEGSKA (reference sequence). CDR3 length: 15 amino acids. After removal of 1 base from V and 3 bases from J, the junction contained 6 bases not matched to a gene. The CDR3 region has the DNA TGCAGTGCTAGAGGGGCGGGGGGGCCGGAAGAGACCCAGTACTTC. Protein sequence: CSARGAGGPEETQYF.

The chain carries TRBV12-3 or TRBV12-4 and TRBJ2-1, with 10 nucleotides matching TRBD2. CDR3 length equals 14 residues. Trimming cost V 7 bases and J 5 bases; bases outside gene matches: 5. The CDR3 DNA follows: TGTGCCAGCACCCCTAGCGGGAGACACAATGAGCAGTTCTTC. This gives the protein CASTPSGRHNEQFF.

The V call is TRBV20-1, the J call TRBJ2-3; no firm D call. This CDR3 spans 12 amino acids. With 3 bases removed from V and 1 base from J, the gap between germline ends came to 5 bases. Germline values: CDR1 DFQATT, CDR2 SNEGSKA (reference sequence). As DNA, the CDR3 is TGCAGTGCTAGTCGGGGCACAGATACGCAGTATTTT. Translation: CSASRGTDTQYF.

This clonotype was recorded once. The V call is TRBV12-3 or TRBV12-4, the J call TRBJ2-5; 9 bases map to TRBD2. The better agreement between TRBJ2-7 and the DNA end casts doubt on the J call. The CDR3 spans 19 residues. As DNA, the CDR3 is TGTGCCAGCAGCCCTTTCGTGCGGGGGGGCCGATCTTCCGTCCACGAGCAGTACTTC. Translated: CASSPFVRGGRSSVHEQYF.

About this clonotype: This may be a read error, as it is one base from a much larger clone. In DNA form, the CDR3 reads TGCAGCGTACTAACTCCGAAATATGGCTACACCTTC. It yields the protein CSVLTPKYGYTF. The chain uses TRBV29-1 and TRBJ1-2; D is ambiguous. In germline, CDR1 is SQVTM, CDR2 ANQGSEA. The CDR3 runs to 12 residues. The V end lost 6 bases, the J end lost 5 bases, and 13 bases lay between the germline ends.

This clonotype came up many times. V gene TRBV18 combines with J gene TRBJ2-1, with TRBD2 matching over 11 bases. CDR1 KGHSH and CDR2 LQKENI come from the germline V gene. There are 15 residues in the CDR3. V dropped 6 bases and J dropped 4; count of bases not matched to a gene: 5. Here the CDR3 DNA reads TGTGCCAGCTCCCGGAGGACTAGCGGGTACAATGAGCAGTTCTTC. This translates into CASSRRTSGYNEQFF. The full variable domain, in which reference TRBV18 and TRBJ2-1 provide the parts outside the CDR3, is NAGVMQNPRHLVRRRGQEARLRCSPMKGHSHVYWYRQLPEEGLKFMVYLQKENIIDESGMPKERFSAEFPKEGPSILRIQQVVRGDSAAYFCASSRRTSGYNEQFFGPGTRLTVL.

This chain connects TRBV27 to TRBJ1-1, with 8 bases matching TRBD1. Trimming removed 5 bases from V and 4 bases from J; junction bases left unmatched: 6. Germline-derived CDR1 and CDR2 are MNHEY and SMNVEV (reference sequence). This CDR3 contains 14 residues. The CDR3 reads CASSTTGVGTEAFF. As DNA, the CDR3 is TGTGCCAGCAGTACGACAGGGGTGGGCACTGAAGCTTTCTTT.

CDR3 in DNA: TGTGCCAGCAGCCAAGAGTCGGGGGTGAGGGGCTACACCTTC. Translated: CASSQESGVRGYTF. This chain links TRBV14 with TRBJ1-2; the D gene is possibly TRBD1 (5 bases). The CDR3 runs to 14 residues. The germline CDR1 and CDR2 sequences are SGHDN and FVKESK. V was shortened by 0 bases and J by 8 bases, with 13 bases between the two germline ends.

As concerns this clonotype: A read error may account for a junction end that differs from germline. The chain recombines TRBV6-6 with TRBJ2-3; a weak D match, TRBD2 (6 bases). This CDR3 spans 12 amino acids. CDR1 and CDR2 (germline): MNHNY, SVGAGI (reference sequence). CDR3 protein: CASKEGTGTQYF. CDR3 nucleotides: TGTGCCTCGAAGGAGGGCACAGGTACGCAGTATTTT.